The TCR beta chain under discussion was sequenced for a study of T cell changes during pregnancy in multiple sclerosis. Germline CDR1 and CDR2: SNHLY and FYNNEI. V dropped 9 bases and J dropped 8 bases, with 13 bases sitting between them. The CDR3 loop spans 12 amino acids. Libraries were prepared by immunoSEQ multiplex PCR; TCRdb keeps only in-frame clonotypes and omits some of them. The table lists over 85,000 clones, 75% to 95% of them singletons, with less than 2% in the top ten. This TCR derives from a female donor in good health, enrolled as a control in a pregnancy study. The chain is built from TRBV2 and TRBJ2-2; unclear D gene. This material consisted of peripheral blood, taken after pregnancy. The CDR3 sequence: CASTDPLGELFF. CDR3 in DNA: TGTGCCAGTACTGATCCCCTGGGGGAGCTGTTTTTT.